The source of this TCR beta chain is a study of cytomegalovirus exposure and HLA in healthy donors. About the study: Previous work identified 100 million or so unique TCR beta sequences from roughly 180 million T cells.

The CDR3 consists of 15 residues. Germline V CDR1 and CDR2: MNHNY, SVGAGI (reference sequence). After removal of 7 bases from V and 1 base from J, the junction contained 9 bases not matched to a gene. General study findings and limits: An Asian-associated ancestry cluster reportedly showed fewer N-insertions than the approximately 690-donor mean in a later analysis. Previous analysis showed most TCR beta V segments were productive about 87% or about 30% of the time. The study had only CMV serostatus as immune exposure information.

Vbeta (60) and Jbeta (13) primers were used in the PCR. Assay: immunoSEQ multiplex PCR; the TCRdb copy retains only in-frame clones and omits some. Among about 80,000 clones listed, over 65% were seen once. On this clone: The antigen is not known.

The sequence derives from a man aged 45-65 years in good health and CMV-seronegative. Sequenced: PBMCs. V usage is TRBV6-6 and J usage is TRBJ1-1; 7 bases are a match to TRBD1. CDR3 region: CASTPGQAPNTEAFF. The CDR3 DNA reads TGTGCCAGCACCCCCGGACAGGCGCCGAACACTGAAGCTTTCTTT.